What follows are 14 T cell receptor beta chains derived from one specimen sequenced in a study of T-cell reconstitution after alpha-beta-depleted transplantation in children. Unique molecular identifiers were used in preparing the TCRbeta library. TCRdb fed the PCR reads into MiXCR, producing one record per CDR3 protein. The table shows around 300,000 distinct CDR3 sequences, with around a tenth occurring only once. The sequences come from peripheral blood, collected 180 days after TCRalphabeta/CD19-depleted stem cell transplant. Receptor source: a male patient between 2 and 10 years old who had a stem cell transplant for chronic granulomatous disease, so the T cells may come from the graft donor.

This clonotype was recorded at least ten times. The V and J genes are TRBV7-2 and TRBJ2-4; tentative D call: TRBD2 (5 bases). This CDR3 has 15 residues. Trimming shortened V by 3 bases and J by 3 bases, and 12 bases separated the two germline ends. In germline, CDR1 is SGHTA, CDR2 FQGNSA. The CDR3 spells CASSFMRSGKNIQYF. The CDR3 coding sequence is TGTGCCAGCAGCTTTATGAGGAGCGGCAAAAACATTCAGTACTTC. Variable domain in full (rest from reference TRBV7-2 and TRBJ2-4): GAGVSQSPSNKVTEKGKDVELRCDPISGHTALYWYRQSLGQGLEFLIYFQGNSAPDKSGLPSDRFSAERTGGSVSTLTIQRTQQEDSAVYLCASSFMRSGKNIQYFGAGTRLSVL.

The chain combines TRBV14 with TRBJ2-2; unclear D gene. From germline, CDR1 is SGHDN and CDR2 FVKESK. CDR3 size: 14 residues. The V end was cut by 2 bases, the J end by 4 bases, with 8 bases between. The DNA for the CDR3 is TGTGCCAGCAGCCAATACGCGGTCACCGGGGAGCTGTTTTTT. Protein sequence: CASSQYAVTGELFF.

This clonotype came up many times. The V gene is TRBV10-3, the J gene TRBJ1-1, with D possibly being TRBD1 (6 bases). Deletions cut 1 base from V and 6 bases from J, with 9 bases between. This CDR3 has 13 residues. CDR1 is ENHRY, CDR2 SYGVKD, per germline. Here the CDR3 reads CAISELQGSEAFF. The CDR3 DNA is TGTGCCATCAGTGAGTTACAGGGTTCTGAAGCTTTCTTT.

This clonotype was seen ten or more times. The chain uses TRBV5-5 and TRBJ1-2, with D unclear. Germline V CDR1 and CDR2: SGHKS, YYEKEE (reference sequence). The CDR3 is 16 amino acids. Trimming pared 4 bases from V and 0 bases from J, leaving 16 bases between. The CDR3 reads CASSHTVGLANYGYTF. The CDR3 DNA sequence: TGTGCCAGCAGCCACACGGTGGGGTTAGCTAACTATGGCTACACCTTC.

This clonotype came up many times. The chain recombines TRBV12-3 or TRBV12-4 with TRBJ2-7, with a weak D call TRBD1 (6 bases). The CDR3 sequence is 12 residues long. Trimming shortened V by 3 bases and J by 6 bases, and 9 bases separated the two germline ends. CDR3 loop: CASSFSRGEQYF. The CDR3, as DNA: TGTGCCAGCAGTTTCAGCAGGGGCGAGCAGTACTTC.

This clonotype was recorded many times. This chain uses TRBV29-1 with TRBJ2-7; weak D call: TRBD1 (6 bases). Germline CDR1 and CDR2: SQVTM and ANQGSEA. With 7 bases removed from V and 1 base from J, the gap between germline ends came to 14 bases. The CDR3 extends over 13 amino acids. The CDR3 sequence is CSASPRGSYEQYF. CDR3 bases: TGCAGCGCCTCCCCAAGGGGGTCCTACGAGCAGTACTTC.

There are many counts of this clonotype. V is TRBV12-3 or TRBV12-4 and J is TRBJ2-3, with a weak D call TRBD2 (7 bases). The CDR3 spans 15 residues. Trimming took 3 bases from V and 4 from J, leaving 14 bases between them. Written as DNA, the CDR3 is TGTGCCAGCAGTTTTGAGGCGGGGGCATCAGATACGCAGTATTTT. Translation gives CASSFEAGASDTQYF.

The sample holds many counts of this clonotype. The genes are TRBV12-3 or TRBV12-4 and TRBJ2-5, with D hard to call. The CDR3 extends over 16 amino acids. The V and J ends lost 4 bases and 1 base respectively, with 16 bases between them. The CDR3 region is CASSSPSSKFQETQYF. The CDR3 DNA reads TGTGCCAGCAGTTCGCCTAGTTCCAAATTCCAAGAGACCCAGTACTTC.

This clonotype was recorded at least ten times. The CDR3 nucleotides are TGCAGTGCTAGGGACGAGAGTAGCAATCAGCCCCAGCATTTT. Translating it yields CSARDESSNQPQHF. The rearrangement links TRBV20-1 to TRBJ1-5; D gene unclear. The CDR3 totals 14 residues. Trimming took 3 bases from V and 0 from J, leaving 9 bases between them. Germline V gives CDR1 DFQATT, CDR2 SNEGSKA (reference sequence).

This clonotype was detected ten times or more. The J gene is TRBJ2-2, the V gene TRBV29-1; 8 bases are shared with TRBD2. The J segment lost 3 bases and the V segment lost 5 bases, leaving 5 bases of the junction unmatched. The germline V gene has CDR1 SQVTM and CDR2 ANQGSEA. The CDR3 covers 14 residues. The CDR3 loop reads CSVPSGSYTGELFF. The CDR3 DNA reads as TGCAGCGTTCCAAGCGGGAGTTACACCGGGGAGCTGTTTTTT.

The sample holds many counts of this clonotype. The chain couples TRBV7-2 to TRBJ2-5, with 9 bases that match TRBD2. V lost 4 bases to trimming and J lost 1 base; unmatched junction nucleotides: 7. The CDR3 is 16 residues long. Germline V CDR1 and CDR2: SGHTA, FQGNSA. The CDR3 DNA reads as TGTGCCAGCAGCTCCGGGCTGCGGGGGGGCCAAGAGACCCAGTACTTC. Translated, it gives CASSSGLRGGQETQYF.

Of note for this clonotype: This may arise from a read error, as a much more abundant clone is one base away. The chain carries TRBV28 and TRBJ2-7; a possible D gene is TRBD2 (5 bases). There are 12 residues in the CDR3. Germline loops: CDR1 MDHEN, CDR2 SYDVKM. CDR3 bases: TGTGCCAGCGTGTCCCAAGACTACGAGCAGTCCTTC. Translation: CASVSQDYEQSF.

Ten or more counts support this clonotype. This chain joins TRBV20-1 and TRBJ2-7; either TRBD1 or TRBD2 may fit D (5 bases each). The CDR3 runs to 17 residues. Trimming took 5 bases from V and 5 from J, leaving 28 bases between them. Germline CDR1 DFQATT, CDR2 SNEGSKA (reference sequence). The CDR3 is CSARTRPPTGASNEQYF. The CDR3, as DNA: TGCAGTGCTCGGACCCGTCCTCCTACCGGGGCATCGAACGAGCAGTACTTC.

This clonotype came up many times. V and J are TRBV6-1 and TRBJ2-1; 7 bases are a match to TRBD2. In germline, CDR1 is MNHNS, CDR2 SASEGT. The CDR3 length is 17 residues. After removal of 5 bases from V and 2 bases from J, the junction contained 12 bases not matched to a gene. The CDR3 sequence: CASSTVIRLAAYNEQFF. CDR3 nucleotides: TGTGCCAGCAGTACCGTCATTCGCCTAGCGGCCTACAATGAGCAGTTCTTC.